This T cell receptor (beta chain) was sequenced during a study of cytomegalovirus exposure and HLA in healthy donors. Regarding the study as a whole: The study designated 150 to 200 TCR beta chains cytomegalovirus-associated. Reportedly, diagnosis of cytomegalovirus status by the classifier showed high specificity and sensitivity. Apart from CMV serostatus, no immune exposure information was available. In vitro data verified a few CMV-associated chains as specific for CMV antigens.

Trimming removed 5 bases from V and 1 base from J, with 15 bases in between. The V gene's germline CDR1 is SGHTA and CDR2 FQGNSA. This CDR3 has 16 residues. The PCR contained 60 Vbeta and 13 Jbeta primers. Sequenced by immunoSEQ multiplex PCR; TCRdb stores in-frame clones only, minus some. The data contain over 150,000 clones, about 69% of them singletons. This clone was seen only once. What it binds is unknown. V usage is TRBV7-2 and J usage is TRBJ2-1, with D possibly TRBD2 on 6 matching bases. The origin of this receptor is a man in his thirties or forties in good health and CMV-seropositive. The sample comprised PBMCs. This CDR3 reads CASSLLWGRSYNEQFF. CDR3 DNA sequence: TGTGCCAGCAGCCTCCTTTGGGGGAGGTCCTACAATGAGCAGTTCTTC.